The 6 T cell receptor beta chains in this list originate from one sample, sequenced in a study. TCRdb called the RT-PCR reads again in MiXCR, with one record for every CDR3 protein. The sample yields about 680,000 distinct CDR3 sequences, 13% to 15% seen once. The specimen was memory CD4+ T cells from blood. These receptors originate from a female donor in good health, serving as a healthy control.

This clonotype showed up many times. The V call is TRBV29-1, the J call TRBJ1-1; D is possibly TRBD1 (6 bases). Germline loops: CDR1 SQVTM, CDR2 ANQGSEA. V lost 7 bases to trimming and J lost 3 bases, with 12 bases between them. CDR3 length: 12 residues. The CDR3: CSARGEYTEAFF. The CDR3 DNA reads as TGCAGCGCCAGGGGAGAGTACACTGAAGCTTTCTTT.

This clonotype was seen ten or more times. The chain recombines TRBV5-6 with TRBJ1-5; D may be TRBD1 (6 bases). Germline V gene sequence: CDR1 SGHDT, CDR2 YYEEEE. The CDR3 is 13 residues long. The V end was cut by 4 bases, the J end by 7 bases, with 12 bases between. The CDR3, as DNA: TGTGCCAGCAGCGGGGGAGGGGGGCAGCCCCAGCATTTT. This encodes CASSGGGGQPQHF. Looking up the rest from reference TRBV5-6 and TRBJ1-5 gives the full variable domain: DAGVTQSPTHLIKTRGQQVTLRCSPKSGHDTVSWYQQALGQGPQFIFQYYEEEERQRGNFPDRFSGHQFPNYSSELNVNALLLGDSALYLCASSGGGGQPQHFGDGTRLSIL.

This clonotype appeared a few times. This chain joins TRBV20-1 and TRBJ2-2; D is perhaps TRBD2 (6 bases). Trimming removed 3 bases at V and 2 bases at J, with 22 bases between. CDR1 DFQATT and CDR2 SNEGSKA come from the germline V gene (reference sequence). This CDR3 is built from 18 residues. The CDR3 reads CSAREFRRIAVNTGELFF. CDR3 nucleotides: TGCAGTGCTAGGGAATTTAGACGAATAGCGGTCAACACCGGGGAGCTGTTTTTT.

This clonotype showed up just a few times. The V call is TRBV24-1, the J call TRBJ2-7; 12 bases are a match to TRBD2. CDR1 and CDR2 (germline): KGHDR, SFDVKD. Trimming took 2 bases from V and 4 from J; bases not matched to a gene: 2. The CDR3 consists of 15 residues. CDR3 in DNA: TGTGCCACCAGTGATTACACTAGCGGGAGGTACGAGCAGTACTTC. Translated, it gives CATSDYTSGRYEQYF.

This clonotype was counted ten times or more. The chain joins TRBV10-3 to TRBJ1-2; 7 positions agree with TRBD1. CDR3 length: 16 residues. The V segment lost 3 bases and the J segment 3 bases; nucleotides outside the gene matches: 10. CDR1 and CDR2 from the germline V gene are ENHRY and SYGVKD. For the CDR3, the DNA is TGTGCCATCAGTGACCCGACAGGGAAGAATCACTATGGCTACACCTTC. Amino acids: CAISDPTGKNHYGYTF.

Ten or more counts support this clonotype. The V gene is TRBV20-1, the J gene TRBJ1-5; TRBD1 agrees at 9 bases. Germline V gives CDR1 DFQATT, CDR2 SNEGSKA (reference sequence). The CDR3 sequence is 13 residues long. Germline trimming cut 4 bases from V and 4 bases from J; bases unmatched to any gene: 2. The CDR3 loop is CSAIGTGNQPQHF. The CDR3 nucleotides read TGCAGTGCTATTGGGACAGGGAATCAGCCCCAGCATTTT.